This T cell receptor (beta chain) was identified during a study of cytomegalovirus exposure and HLA in healthy donors. As for the study in general: Findings of an earlier analysis included 110 million or so unique TCR beta sequences from some 180 million T cells. Study-wide findings and caveats: It was approximately 160 TCR beta chains that were listed as cytomegalovirus-associated.

With 3 bases clipped from V and 3 bases from J, the junction kept 11 bases outside the gene matches. Per the germline V gene, CDR1 is SGHNT and CDR2 is YENEEA. The CDR3 has 17 amino acids. This clone was observed a handful of times. Its specificity is unknown. 13 Jbeta primers and 60 Vbeta primers were used for the PCR. Some clones are missing from TCRdb's copy, which holds only in-frame ones; the method was immunoSEQ multiplex PCR. The sample has around 110,000 clones; over 8% are singletons. The source material was PBMCs. The J gene is TRBJ2-1, the V gene TRBV11-3, with TRBD2 matching over 7 bases. This TCR came from a man aged 25-40 years in good health and CMV-seronegative. The CDR3 here is CASSLRGRESNYNEQFF. The CDR3 coding sequence is TGTGCCAGCAGCTTGCGCGGGAGAGAGAGCAACTACAATGAGCAGTTCTTC. Using reference TRBV11-3 and TRBJ2-1 for the parts outside the CDR3, the full variable domain is EAGVVQSPRYKIIEKKQPVAFWCNPISGHNTLYWYLQNLGQGPELLIRYENEEAVDDSQLPKDRFSAERLKGVDSTLKIQPAELGDSAVYLCASSLRGRESNYNEQFFGPGTRLTVL.